The clone carrying this T cell receptor (beta chain) was seen at least ten times. Its antigen is not known. The germline CDR1 and CDR2 sequences are SGHVT and SQSDAQ. The CDR3 sequence is 15 residues long. V was cut by 2 bases and J by 6 bases, with 14 bases left in between. Each CDR3 protein is one row after TCRdb ran MiXCR on the reads. The profile covers more than 250,000 distinct CDR3 sequences, with approximately 15% appearing a single time and around 9% taken by the ten largest. The record originates from a study of T cell repertoires in cytomegalovirus infection. Study information: Indicated by public TCR beta signatures were CMV infection and matching HLA type.

The study's findings and limits: HLA-C-restricted TCR beta clonotypes specific for CMV led the ex vivo response.

The chain combines TRBV7-4 with TRBJ2-1, with a weak D call TRBD2 (6 bases). This receptor was obtained from a human donor in good health (CMV status not recorded). Some clones in this sample may be carry-over from other donors' samples. Sequencing used PBMCs. CDR3 nucleotides: TGTGCCAGCAGCTTAACTGGACTACAAGGCAATGAGCAGTTCTTC. It translates to CASSLTGLQGNEQFF. The full variable domain, its missing parts supplied by reference TRBV7-4 and TRBJ2-1, is GAGVSQSPRYKVAKRGRDVALRCDSISGHVTLYWYRQTLGQGSEVLTYSQSDAQRDKSGRPSGRFSAERPERSVSTLKIQRTEQGDSAVYLCASSLTGLQGNEQFFGPGTRLTVL.